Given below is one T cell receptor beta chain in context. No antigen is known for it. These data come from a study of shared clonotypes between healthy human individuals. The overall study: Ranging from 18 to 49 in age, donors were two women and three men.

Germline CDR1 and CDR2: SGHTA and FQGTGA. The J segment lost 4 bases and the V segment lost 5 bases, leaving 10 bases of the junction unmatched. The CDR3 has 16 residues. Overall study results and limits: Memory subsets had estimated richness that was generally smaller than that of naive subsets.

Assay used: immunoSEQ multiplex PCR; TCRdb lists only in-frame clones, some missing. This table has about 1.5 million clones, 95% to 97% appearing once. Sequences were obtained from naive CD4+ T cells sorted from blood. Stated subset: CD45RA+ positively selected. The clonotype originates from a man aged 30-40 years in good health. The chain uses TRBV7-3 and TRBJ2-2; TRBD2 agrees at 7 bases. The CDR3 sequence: CASSKNGLVGTGELFF. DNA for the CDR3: TGTGCCAGCAGCAAGAATGGACTAGTTGGCACCGGGGAGCTGTTTTTT.